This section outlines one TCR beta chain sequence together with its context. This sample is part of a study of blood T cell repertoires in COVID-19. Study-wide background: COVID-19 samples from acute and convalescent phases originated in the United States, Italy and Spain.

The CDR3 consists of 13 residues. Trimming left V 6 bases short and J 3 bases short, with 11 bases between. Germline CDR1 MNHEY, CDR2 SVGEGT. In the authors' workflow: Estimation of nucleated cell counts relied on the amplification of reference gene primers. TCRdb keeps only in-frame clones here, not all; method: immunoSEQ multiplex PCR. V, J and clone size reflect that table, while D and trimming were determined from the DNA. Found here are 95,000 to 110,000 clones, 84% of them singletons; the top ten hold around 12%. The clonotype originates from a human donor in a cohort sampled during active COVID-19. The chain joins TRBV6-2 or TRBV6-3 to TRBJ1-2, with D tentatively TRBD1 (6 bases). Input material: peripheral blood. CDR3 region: CASSRDNDYGYTF. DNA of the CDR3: TGTGCCAGCAGCAGGGACAATGACTATGGCTACACCTTC.